These T cell receptor beta chains were read from a single sample in a study of breast tumors, draining lymph nodes, adjacent tissues. One entry per CDR3 protein results from TCRdb running MiXCR on the multiplex PCR reads. Of about 200,000 distinct CDR3 sequences listed, approximately 33% are singletons. The specimen was axillary lymph node tissue. All receptors come from a female donor with breast cancer. Some clones in this sample may be carry-over from other donors' samples. Each CDR3 is given without its conserved first and last residue. D genes are given only for firm matches.

J	V	D	CDR3
TRBJ2-3	TRBV9	.	ASSAAPGVADTPY
TRBJ1-6	TRBV7-9	.	ASSLDSRNSPLH
TRBJ1-2	TRBV12-3/TRBV12-4	.	ASSLALGFYGYT
TRBJ1-2	TRBV6-1	TRBD1	ASTPDRSYYGYT
TRBJ2-3	TRBV12-5	TRBD1	ASGFVGPGQSTDTQY
TRBJ2-7	TRBV2	TRBD1	ASSMGQGTYEQY
TRBJ2-1	TRBV12-3/TRBV12-4	TRBD1	ASSPPGQPSYNEQF
TRBJ2-5	TRBV5-1	TRBD1	ASSLGGQGRAQY
TRBJ1-2	TRBV7-2	.	ASSHTNYGYT
TRBJ2-1	TRBV29-1	.	RVGGSSYNEQF
TRBJ1-2	TRBV2	.	ASKVQDEFHYGYT
TRBJ1-5	TRBV12-3/TRBV12-4	TRBD1	ASSYDRGRQPQH
TRBJ1-1	TRBV12-3/TRBV12-4	.	ASSLGTDKNTEAF
TRBJ1-4	TRBV28	.	ATGRRLNEKLF
TRBJ1-2	TRBV6-5	.	ASSPATGWGGYT
TRBJ2-5	TRBV10-3	.	ATRWRDAGAVETQY
TRBJ2-3	TRBV6-1	.	ASSEGVGSTDAQY
TRBJ2-5	TRBV10-3	TRBD1	AIARTGAETQY
TRBJ2-1	TRBV6-5	.	ASSYRGRSNEQF
TRBJ1-5	TRBV12-3/TRBV12-4	.	ASSSRRGAGNQPQH
TRBJ2-5	TRBV5-1	.	ASSLTGVQETQY
TRBJ2-5	TRBV29-1	TRBD2	SVGGTSGRRETQY
TRBJ2-5	TRBV6-2/TRBV6-3	.	ASSYSMGEGDQETQY
TRBJ2-6	TRBV7-2	.	ASSFTFSGANVLT
TRBJ2-3	TRBV10-3	.	AIRDTDTQY
TRBJ2-3	TRBV29-1	.	SVASTDTQY
TRBJ2-1	TRBV18	.	ASSPGTRVGNEQF